This T cell receptor beta chain was profiled in a study of T-cell reconstitution after alpha-beta-depleted transplantation in children. A library of TCRbeta sequences, prepared with unique molecular identifiers, was generated. TCRdb reprocessed the PCR reads via MiXCR and lists one record per CDR3 protein. The sample consists of roughly 500,000 distinct CDR3 sequences, about 33% of them appearing once. This CDR3 region has 13 residues. Germline values: CDR1 SGDLS, CDR2 YYNGEE. V lost 2 bases, J lost 8 bases, and 5 bases stayed unmatched. The sequence derives from a human donor who donated a stem cell graft to a child with aplastic anemia. The chain links TRBV9 to TRBJ1-2; 8 nucleotides align to TRBD1. Sequenced material: PBMCs from the stem cell graft donor, taken from the stem cell graft. The CDR3 sequence: CASSVQGAPGYTF. For the CDR3, the DNA is TGTGCCAGCAGCGTCCAGGGGGCGCCCGGCTACACCTTC.